This TCR beta chain was identified during a study of OX40 agonist ivuxolimab in advanced cancers. Using immunoSEQ multiplex PCR, the repertoire was profiled, and TCRdb retains in-frame clones only, with some absent. The sample shows roughly 70,000 clones, approximately 86% of them seen only once. Points on this clone: Its antigen is as yet unknown.

Overall study results and limits: More expanded clones were found, on average, in CD8+ than in CD4+ T cells.

The CDR3 consists of 15 residues. Germline-derived CDR1 and CDR2 are KGHSH and LQKENI. Trimming pared 2 bases from V and 3 bases from J, leaving 14 bases between. The V gene is TRBV18, the J gene TRBJ2-7; D not certain. Sequenced here: CD4+ or CD8+ T cells sorted from blood, sampled in a trial of the OX40 agonist ivuxolimab. The clonotype originates from an adult with an advanced solid tumor such as melanoma, head and neck, liver or kidney cancer. This CDR3 is CASSPRARGDYEQYF. The CDR3 region has the DNA TGTGCCAGCTCACCAAGGGCGCGTGGGGACTACGAGCAGTACTTC.